These T cell receptor beta chains were read from a single sample in a study of a mutant IDH1 vaccine in newly diagnosed glioma. Clones were sequenced by immunoSEQ multiplex PCR, and TCRdb holds only the in-frame ones, with some missing. The data contain 65,000 to 70,000 clones, around 85% of them singletons. The sequencing used PBMCs, collected from a glioma patient treated with radiotherapy, temozolomide or both. These receptors all come from a man aged 25 to 40 with glioma. Each CDR3 is given without its conserved first and last residue.

v_call | cdr3_aa
TRBV6-1 | ASSDRRAREQY
TRBV25-1 | ASSDLLGTHEQF
TRBV10-3 | AISEPGQGGTEAF
TRBV30 | AWSEGSHTEAF
TRBV28 | ASSLSLGEAVLRPQH
TRBV7-9 | ASSLVLAGDNEQF
TRBV2 | ASSVITQY
TRBV7-9 | ASSPGQGSQPQH
TRBV7-9 | ASSILDQPQH
TRBV7-8 | ASSLVAGMDGYT
TRBV5-4 | ASSGAPNSGANVLT
TRBV6-5 | ASSSILSSYNEQF
TRBV7-2 | ASSFQAHATNEKLF
TRBV29-1 | SVGFGTGGIGTEAF
TRBV9 | ASSVGLISGAYNSPLH
TRBV30 | ARTHGRDTEAF
TRBV5-1 | ASSIARKQY
TRBV4-1 | ASSQEGLSYAREAF
TRBV29-1 | SVELSYGYT
TRBV2 | ASSDPQVGRNSYEQY
TRBV7-9 | ASSLVGGGSPLH
TRBV7-2 | ASSVRQGTSYEQY
TRBV5-1 | ASSLESSSYNSPLH
TRBV27 | ASRSTENRGYT
TRBV7-2 | ASSSTSGGARYNEQF
TRBV20-1 | SADSDTEAF
TRBV4-1 | ASSQVQSRNTEAF
TRBV27 | ASSPWGGLYGYT
TRBV19 | ASSTGRREAF
TRBV11-2 | ASSRGGFSEQY
TRBV11-2 | ASSLLGVSGNTIY
TRBV9 | ASRGGSRFSGANVLT
TRBV5-4 | ASTLPGFRTEAF
TRBV4-1 | ASSQDEAGGYYEQY
TRBV7-6 | ASSLGQADTQY
TRBV19 | ASTPGYGFGANVLT
TRBV6-5 | ASRYGQDYSPLH
TRBV6-5 | ASSYRGSGAF
TRBV7-9 | ASSPGQGALDTQY
TRBV5-5 | ASSWEGQGAVLSQSNEQF
TRBV6-1 | ASSEWTATKSGYGYT
TRBV2 | ASKVTVSTGELF
TRBV27 | ASSLVQSLRGDYNEQF
TRBV29-1 | SGGGSLYGYT
TRBV28 | ASSLGGKSVYT
TRBV5-1 | ASSLSPPSGGIISYNEQF
TRBV5-5 | ASSYDRFSYEQY
TRBV11-3 | ASSLDRPMRDTEAF
TRBV7-7 | ASSLGAGGFQETQY
TRBV7-9 | ASSLRDSQTYEQY
TRBV19 | ASSRGHPYGYT
TRBV7-2 | ASSLEGLAGANARDEQF
TRBV30 | AWSVQGRGYGYT